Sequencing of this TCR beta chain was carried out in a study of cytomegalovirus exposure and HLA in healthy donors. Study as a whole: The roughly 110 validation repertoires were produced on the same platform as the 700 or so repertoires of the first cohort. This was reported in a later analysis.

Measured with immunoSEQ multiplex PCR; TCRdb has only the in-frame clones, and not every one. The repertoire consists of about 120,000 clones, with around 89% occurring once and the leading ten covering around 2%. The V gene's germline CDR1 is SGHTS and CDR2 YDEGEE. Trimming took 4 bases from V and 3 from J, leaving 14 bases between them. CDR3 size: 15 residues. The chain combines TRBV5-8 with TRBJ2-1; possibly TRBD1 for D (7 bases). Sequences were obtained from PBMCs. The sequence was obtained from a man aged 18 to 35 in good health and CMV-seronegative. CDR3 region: CASSRGQDYYNEQFF. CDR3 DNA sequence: TGTGCCAGCAGCCGAGGACAGGACTACTACAATGAGCAGTTCTTC.